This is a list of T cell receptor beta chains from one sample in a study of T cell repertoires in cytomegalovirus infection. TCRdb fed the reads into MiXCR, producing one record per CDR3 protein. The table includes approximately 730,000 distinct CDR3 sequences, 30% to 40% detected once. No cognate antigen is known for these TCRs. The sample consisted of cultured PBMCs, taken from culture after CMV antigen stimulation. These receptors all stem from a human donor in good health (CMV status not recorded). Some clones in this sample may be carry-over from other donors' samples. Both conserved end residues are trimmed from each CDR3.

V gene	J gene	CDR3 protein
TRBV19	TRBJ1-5	ASSSEGYQPQH
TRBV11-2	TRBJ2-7	ASSLWRDDEQY
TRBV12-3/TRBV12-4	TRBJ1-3	ASSLDLRTGGNTIY
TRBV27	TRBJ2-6	ASSSISGANVLT
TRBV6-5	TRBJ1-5	ASKGGSQPQH
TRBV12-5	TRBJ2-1	ASGSTGGEQF
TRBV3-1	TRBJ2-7	ASSQGLAGGQYYEQY
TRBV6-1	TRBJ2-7	ASWGSGAREQY
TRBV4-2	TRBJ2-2	ASSQVGGSNTGELF
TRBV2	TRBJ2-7	ASSEQGGFQY
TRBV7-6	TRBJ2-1	ASSLSVGSGAQYNEQF
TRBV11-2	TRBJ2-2	ASSSERENTGELF
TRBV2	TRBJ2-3	ASSEVSLSTDTQY
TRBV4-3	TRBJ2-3	ASSQEAAGRQY
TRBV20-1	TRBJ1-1	SLERDMNTEAF
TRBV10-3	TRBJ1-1	ATATLNTEPEAF
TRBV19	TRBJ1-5	ASSIGSQADQPQH
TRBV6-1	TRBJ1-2	ASTDRSLYGYT
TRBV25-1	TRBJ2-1	ASSATSSSEQF
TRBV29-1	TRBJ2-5	SVDPPSGVSETQY
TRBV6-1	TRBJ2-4	ASKSGEDKNIQY
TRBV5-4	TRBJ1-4	ASSPGTFPTNEKLF
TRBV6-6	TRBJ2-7	ASSYASLRPRGAYEQY
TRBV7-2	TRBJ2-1	ASSLVAGPSPFDEQF
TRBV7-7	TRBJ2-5	ASSLAPRSLETQY
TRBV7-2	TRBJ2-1	ASSLARAEPYNEQF
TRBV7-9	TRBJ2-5	ASSRRPGLAGHQETQY
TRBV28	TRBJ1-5	ASGPRGESNQPQH
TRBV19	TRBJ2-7	ASRGLSGSTYEQY
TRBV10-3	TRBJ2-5	AISESPSGRETQY
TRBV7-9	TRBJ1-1	ASRSGVPNTEAF
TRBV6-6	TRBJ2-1	ASSLNPSGGINEQF
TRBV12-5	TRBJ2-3	ASGFFLAGIDTQY
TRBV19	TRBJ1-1	ASSWNVNTEAF
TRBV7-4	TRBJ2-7	ASSLMAGPYEQY
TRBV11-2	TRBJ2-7	ASSRWGDGQY
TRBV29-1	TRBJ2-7	SIGRGYEQY
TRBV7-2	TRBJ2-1	ASSLTDRGHNEQF
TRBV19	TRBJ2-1	ASSIPSGPGVNEQF